Listed here are 27 T cell receptor beta chains from one sample, sequenced in a study of response to subunit inactivated influenza vaccine. TCRdb re-called the RT-PCR reads through MiXCR, storing one row per CDR3 protein. This repertoire shows hundreds of thousands of distinct CDR3 sequences, approximately 14% found once; its top ten account for about 9.9%. The sequences come from PBMCs from blood, collected approximately 12 days after vaccination. The receptor set was obtained from a man in his fifties or sixties who received an inactivated influenza vaccine.

This chain joins TRBV3-1 and TRBJ2-1; the D is unclear. There are 15 residues in the CDR3. CDR1 is LGHDT, CDR2 YNNKEL, per germline (reference sequence). Trimming shortened V by 0 bases and J by 6 bases, and 12 bases separated the two germline ends. CDR3 nucleotides: TGTGCCAGCAGCCAAGATTTGACGGGTTCCAATGAGCAGTTCTTC. It yields the protein CASSQDLTGSNEQFF.

This clonotype was seen more than once but under ten times. This chain uses TRBV5-6 with TRBJ2-1; unclear D gene. The CDR3 is made up of 18 amino acids. Per germline, CDR1 SGHDT and CDR2 YYEEEE. V lost 1 base to trimming and J lost 0 bases, with 17 bases between them. The CDR3 nucleotides read TGTGCCAGCAGCTTGTCGCTACCAATCATAAGCTCCTACAATGAGCAGTTCTTC. As protein: CASSLSLPIISSYNEQFF.

This clonotype was picked up many times. The chain carries TRBV5-1 and TRBJ1-1; possible D gene TRBD1, 5 bases. V was clipped by 0 bases and J by 1 base, with 10 bases between them. The germline V gene has CDR1 SGHRS and CDR2 YFSETQ. This CDR3 region has 15 residues. CDR3 nucleotide sequence: TGCGCCAGCAGCTTGGCGCGAGGGGAGAACACTGAAGCTTTCTTT. It yields the protein CASSLARGENTEAFF.

This clonotype turned up a few times. The genes are TRBV6-2 or TRBV6-3 and TRBJ2-1; D is perhaps TRBD2 (6 bases). CDR3 length equals 15 residues. Per germline, CDR1 MNHEY and CDR2 SVGEGT. The V end lost 2 bases, the J end lost 5 bases, and 13 bases lay between the germline ends. This CDR3 reads CASSYAWGGDNEQFF. Here the CDR3 DNA reads TGTGCCAGCAGTTACGCGTGGGGCGGGGACAATGAGCAGTTCTTC.

This chain joins TRBV12-3 or TRBV12-4 and TRBJ1-2, with D possibly being TRBD1 (5 bases). V gave up 3 bases and J gave up 8 bases, with 10 bases separating them. The CDR3 is made up of 12 amino acids. In DNA form, the CDR3 reads TGTGCCAGCAGTTTGGGGGTGGTGGGCTACACCTTC. Its translation is CASSLGVVGYTF.

This clonotype was seen a few times. The genes are TRBV6-1 and TRBJ1-3, with unresolved D. The V gene lost 6 bases and the J gene lost 0 bases, with 12 bases spanning the gap. Germline V gene data show CDR1 as MNHNS and CDR2 as SASEGT. The CDR3 runs 15 residues. DNA of the CDR3: TGTGCCAGCAGAAAGGACGGATCCTCTGGAAACACCATATATTTT. Translation gives CASRKDGSSGNTIYF.

The CDR3 region has the DNA TGCGCCAGCAGCTTTGCAGGGGGGAATCAGCCCCAGCATTTT. Translation: CASSFAGGNQPQHF. The genes are TRBV5-1 and TRBJ1-5; 7 bases fit TRBD1. Trimming took 2 bases from V and 4 from J; bases not matched to a gene: 3. The germline gives CDR1 SGHRS, CDR2 YFSETQ. The CDR3 is 14 amino acids.

The J gene is TRBJ1-3, the V gene TRBV4-2, with D perhaps matching TRBD1 (5 bases). The germline V gene encodes CDR1 LGHNA and CDR2 YNFKEQ. V lost 0 bases and J lost 0, with 15 bases in between. The CDR3 spans 18 residues. The CDR3 loop reads CASSQEVSGRSSGNTIYF. The DNA for the CDR3 is TGTGCCAGCAGCCAAGAGGTCTCGGGACGGAGCTCTGGAAACACCATATATTTT.

This clonotype was counted only a few times. The chain is built from TRBV10-3 and TRBJ2-1; 10 positions match TRBD1. V trimming: 7 bases; J trimming: 9 bases; junction bases outside the gene matches: 6. The CDR3 totals 13 residues. CDR1 ENHRY and CDR2 SYGVKD come from the germline V gene. CDR3 protein: CAINQDRGSEQFF. The CDR3 DNA reads as TGTGCCATCAACCAGGACAGGGGGTCTGAGCAGTTCTTC.

The chain has TRBV12-3 or TRBV12-4 and TRBJ2-5; the D call may be TRBD1 or TRBD2 (5 bases each). V lost 5 bases to trimming and J lost 5 bases, with 18 bases between them. This CDR3 has 15 amino acids. This chain's CDR3 is CASSPQGRVGETQYF. CDR3 bases: TGTGCCAGCAGTCCTCAGGGACGGGTCGGGGAGACCCAGTACTTC.

This clonotype came up many times. This chain links TRBV5-1 with TRBJ2-2, with D possibly TRBD1 on 5 matching bases. This CDR3 is built from 15 residues. The germline V gene has CDR1 SGHRS and CDR2 YFSETQ. The V and J ends lost 0 bases and 1 base respectively, with 7 bases between them. The CDR3: CASSLDQGNTGELFF. The CDR3 bases are TGCGCCAGCAGCTTGGACCAGGGGAACACCGGGGAGCTGTTTTTT.

The chain has TRBV5-4 and TRBJ2-2; 12 nucleotides line up with TRBD1. CDR1 is SGHNT, CDR2 YYREEE, per germline (reference sequence). This CDR3 contains 15 residues. After removal of 4 bases from V and 8 bases from J, the junction contained 6 bases not matched to a gene. CDR3 in amino acids: CASSPGQGARGELFF. The CDR3 bases are TGTGCCAGCAGCCCGGGACAGGGGGCGCGGGGGGAGCTGTTTTTT.

This clonotype appeared many times. This chain uses TRBV10-3 with TRBJ2-2, with 7 bases lining up with TRBD2. The V and J ends lost 6 bases and 5 bases, in that order; junction bases with no gene match: 6. The CDR3 is 14 residues long. Germline assignment: CDR1 ENHRY and CDR2 SYGVKD. As DNA, the CDR3 is TGTGCCATCAGAGGGCAGCGGGATACCGGGGAGCTGTTTTTT. Translated, it gives CAIRGQRDTGELFF.

The V and J genes are TRBV10-3 and TRBJ2-5; TRBD2 matches at 15 bases. CDR3 size: 15 residues. The ends lost 5 bases at V and 4 bases at J; junction bases unmatched: 2. Looked up from germline, CDR1 is ENHRY and CDR2 is SYGVKD. The chain's CDR3 is CAISWTSGRAETQYF. As DNA, the CDR3 is TGTGCCATCAGTTGGACTAGCGGGAGGGCAGAGACCCAGTACTTC.

The chain uses TRBV4-3 and TRBJ1-6, with D possibly being TRBD1 (6 bases). Trimming left V 5 bases short and J 9 bases short, with 17 bases between. CDR3 length: 15 residues. Germline V gene lookup returns CDR1 LGHNA and CDR2 YSLEER. In DNA form, the CDR3 reads TGCGCCAGCAGCTCATCCTCAGGGGTAGTTTCACCCCTCCACTTT. Translation: CASSSSSGVVSPLHF.

The chain uses TRBV12-3 or TRBV12-4 and TRBJ2-1; D call uncertain. With 4 bases removed from V and 2 bases from J, the gap between germline ends came to 9 bases. CDR3 size: 14 residues. The CDR3 reads CASSSQVTYNEQFF. CDR3 DNA: TGTGCCAGCAGTTCACAAGTAACCTACAATGAGCAGTTCTTC.

This clonotype was counted a few times. The rearrangement links TRBV28 to TRBJ1-1; no definite D call. The length of the CDR3 is 14 residues. From germline, CDR1 is MDHEN and CDR2 SYDVKM. Trimming stripped 8 bases from V and 1 base from J, with 14 bases between. The CDR3 sequence is CASDSATRNTEAFF. The CDR3 region has the DNA TGTGCCAGCGATTCGGCTACCAGGAACACTGAAGCTTTCTTT.

The CDR3 spells CASSRRQGFRSTEAFF. Here the CDR3 DNA reads TGTGCCAGCAGTAGAAGACAGGGCTTTCGAAGCACTGAAGCTTTCTTT. The gene calls are TRBV12-3 or TRBV12-4 and TRBJ1-1, with 7 bases matching TRBD1. After removal of 5 bases from V and 4 bases from J, the junction contained 13 bases not matched to a gene. This CDR3 is 16 amino acids long.

This clonotype came up a few times. V usage is TRBV20-1 and J usage is TRBJ1-5; D unclear. Trimming shortened V by 0 bases and J by 12 bases, and 18 bases separated the two germline ends. CDR1 and CDR2 (germline): DFQATT, SNEGSKA (reference sequence). The CDR3 has 14 residues. This chain's CDR3 is CSAREMSKSPLQHF. In DNA, the CDR3 is TGCAGTGCTAGAGAGATGTCCAAGTCCCCACTCCAGCATTTT.

This clonotype was observed a single time. This chain connects TRBV14 to TRBJ2-7; a weak D match, TRBD2 (7 bases). The germline V gene has CDR1 SGHDN and CDR2 FVKESK. This CDR3 has 16 amino acids. V dropped 3 bases and J dropped 4 bases, with 19 bases sitting between them. The CDR3 here is CASSQGASGGYYEQYF. The DNA of the CDR3 is TGTGCCAGCAGCCAGGGGGCTAGCGGAGGATATTACGAGCAGTACTTC.

Ten or more counts support this clonotype. The chain links TRBV20-1 to TRBJ2-1; D unresolved. The CDR3 contains 13 residues. The V end was cut by 6 bases, the J end by 1 base, with 10 bases between. CDR1 is DFQATT and CDR2 is SNEGSKA in the germline V gene (reference sequence). The CDR3: CSAPVGSYNEQFF. CDR3 nucleotide sequence: TGCAGTGCGCCTGTGGGTTCCTACAATGAGCAGTTCTTC.

This clonotype showed up just a few times. The chain has TRBV5-1 and TRBJ1-1, with TRBD1 matching 7 bases. The CDR3 spans 13 residues. Trimming cost V 4 bases and J 7 bases; bases outside gene matches: 7. From germline, CDR1 is SGHRS and CDR2 YFSETQ. CDR3 bases: TGCGCCAGCAGCCCCACAGGGGTGGGTGAAGCTTTCTTT. Translating it yields CASSPTGVGEAFF. Full variable domain (outside the CDR3, taken from reference TRBV5-1 and TRBJ1-1): KAGVTQTPRYLIKTRGQQVTLSCSPISGHRSVSWYQQTPGQGLQFLFEYFSETQRNKGNFPGRFSGRQFSNSRSEMNVSTLELGDSALYLCASSPTGVGEAFFGQGTRLTVV.

The gene calls are TRBV7-3 and TRBJ2-1; D not certain. Germline CDR1 is SGHTA and CDR2 is FQGTGA. The CDR3 length is 14 residues. Trimming cost V 3 bases and J 5 bases, with 11 bases left between them. This CDR3 is CASSLLPANNEQFF. CDR3 coding DNA: TGTGCCAGCAGCTTGTTGCCGGCGAACAATGAGCAGTTCTTC.

The CDR3 reads CASSLWRGDTGELFF. The CDR3, as DNA: TGTGCCAGCAGCTTGTGGAGGGGGGACACCGGGGAGCTGTTTTTT. V is TRBV5-5 and J is TRBJ2-2, with D possibly called TRBD1 or TRBD2 (6 bases each). CDR3 size: 15 residues. The germline V and J ends were trimmed by 1 base and 3 bases, with 10 bases remaining between them. CDR1 and CDR2 (germline): SGHKS, YYEKEE (reference sequence).

This chain links TRBV25-1 with TRBJ1-2; D ambiguous. CDR3 length equals 15 residues. Germline CDR1 reads MGHDK; CDR2 reads SYGVNS. The V gene lost 5 bases and the J gene lost 4 bases, with 17 bases spanning the gap. The CDR3 DNA follows: TGTGCCAGCAGTTCCAGGACGGCCGGACGCTATGGCTACACCTTC. Protein: CASSSRTAGRYGYTF.

The CDR3 nucleotides are TGTGCCAGCAGCCTAATAGGGCTCCGGGGGGCAGATACGCAGTATTTT. Its translation is CASSLIGLRGADTQYF. V gene TRBV7-8 combines with J gene TRBJ2-3, with 7 positions matching TRBD2. The germline gives CDR1 SGHVS, CDR2 FQNEAQ. CDR3 length equals 16 residues. With V trimmed by 5 bases and J by 4 bases, 12 bases remained unmatched.

The chain joins TRBV19 to TRBJ2-7, with 7 bases fitting TRBD1. The CDR3 extends over 14 amino acids. The germline gives CDR1 LNHDA, CDR2 SQIVND (reference sequence). Unmatched junction bases numbered 8, after V lost 7 bases and J lost 2 bases. The CDR3 DNA follows: TGTGCCAGTATGGGGTCCGGGACAGCCTACGAGCAGTACTTC. It is translated as CASMGSGTAYEQYF.